This entry concerns a single TCR beta chain. Its antigen is not known. This entry comes from a study of identical twins. Overall study results and limits: Some out-of-frame alpha sequences were shared by twins, and these showed excess low generation probability. Abundant cord blood beta clonotypes carried fewer insertions; memory repertoires showed none.

The authors used template switching to add a universal primer site and gave cDNA unique molecular identifiers. In TCRdb, the 5' RACE reads were re-called with MiXCR into one record per CDR3 protein. The sample carries 400,000 to 600,000 distinct CDR3 sequences, about 22% recorded once. The CDR3 sequence is 18 residues long. V lost 2 bases, J lost 3 bases, and 23 bases lay in between. The same data also contributed to another study, on yellow fever vaccine responses in identical twins. That publication notes: The authors reported partly convergent, partly personalized vaccine responses in identical twins.

The TCR was taken from a woman between 18 and 29 years old in good health. This chain uses TRBV12-3 or TRBV12-4 with TRBJ2-7; D perhaps matches TRBD2 (5 bases). The specimen was CD4+ T cells sorted from blood. CDR3 residues: CASSLRWTLKPEFYEQYF. The CDR3 nucleotides read TGTGCCAGCAGTTTACGGTGGACTCTAAAGCCCGAATTCTACGAGCAGTACTTC.